The 30 T cell receptor beta chains presented below share a single source sample, sequenced in a study of monozygotic twins with inflammatory bowel disease. TCRdb reanalyzed the 5' RACE reads and collapses them to one entry per CDR3 protein, without DNA. This table lists 80,000 or so distinct CDR3 sequences. The sequencing input was blood. These receptors were taken from a human donor with ulcerative colitis or Crohn's disease, or a healthy co-twin of an affected twin (not recorded which).

This chain links TRBV12-3 or TRBV12-4 with TRBJ2-7; as DNA is missing, the TRBD2 call by TCRdb cannot be tested. The length of the CDR3 is 14 residues. CDR3 amino acids: CASSLISSRGKQYF.

The chain couples TRBV20-1 to TRBJ1-2. The length of the CDR3 is 13 residues. Germline assignment: CDR1 DFQATT and CDR2 SNEGSKA (reference sequence). The chain's CDR3 is CSAREQTNYGYTF.

The gene calls are TRBV3-1 and TRBJ1-4; TCRdb lists TRBD1, though no DNA is available to test this call. The CDR3 extends over 15 amino acids. Per germline, CDR1 LGHDT and CDR2 YNNKEL (reference sequence). This CDR3 reads CASSQEDRGNERLFF.

This chain connects TRBV6-2 or TRBV6-3 to TRBJ1-5. This CDR3 region has 13 residues. CDR1 and CDR2 (germline): MNHEY, SVGEGT. CDR3 loop: CASSYVGDQPQHF.

This sequence joins TRBV2 and TRBJ1-2; the D gene TCRdb calls, TRBD1, cannot be checked with no DNA. The CDR3 is 13 residues long. From germline, CDR1 is SNHLY and CDR2 FYNNEI. The CDR3 reads CARGHLTNYGYTF. The full variable domain, with the rest looked up from reference TRBV2 and TRBJ1-2, is EPEVTQTPSHQVTQMGQEVILRCVPISNHLYFYWYRQILGQKVEFLVSFYNNEISEKSEIFDDQFSVERPDGSNFTLKIRSTKLEDSAMYFCARGHLTNYGYTFGSGTRLTVV.

The chain recombines TRBV7-8 with TRBJ2-1; lacking DNA, the TRBD2 call made by TCRdb goes unchecked. This CDR3 contains 15 residues. Germline V gene sequence: CDR1 SGHVS, CDR2 FQNEAQ. Here the CDR3 reads CASSLERTASNEQFF.

V gene TRBV5-4 combines with J gene TRBJ2-5; TCRdb gives TRBD2 as the D gene, but with no DNA this cannot be confirmed. The germline gives CDR1 SGHNT, CDR2 YYREEE (reference sequence). The CDR3 is made up of 16 amino acids. This CDR3 is CASSRSGGAAQETQYF.

The chain links TRBV12-3 or TRBV12-4 to TRBJ1-1. The CDR3 loop spans 14 amino acids. CDR3 in amino acids: CASSDSPGGTEAFF.

This chain joins TRBV2 and TRBJ2-3; TCRdb lists TRBD1, though no DNA is available to test this call. The CDR3 totals 15 residues. Germline V lookup: CDR1 SNHLY, CDR2 FYNNEI. CDR3 sequence reads: CASSGTGGFTDTQYF.

The chain employs TRBV10-2 and TRBJ1-1. Germline V gene sequence: CDR1 WSHSY, CDR2 SAAADI. This CDR3 comprises 12 residues. The CDR3 region is CASSTANTEAFF.

V usage is TRBV10-3 and J usage is TRBJ2-6. Germline CDR1 and CDR2: ENHRY and SYGVKD. The CDR3 sequence is 16 residues long. The chain's CDR3 is CAISESMGRGANVLTF.

The chain is built from TRBV7-9 and TRBJ1-6. Germline CDR1 SEHNR, CDR2 FQNEAQ (reference sequence). There are 15 residues in the CDR3. The CDR3 reads CASSNKSSYNSPLHF.

The V call is TRBV18, the J call TRBJ1-6; TCRdb outputs TRBD1, but without DNA this stays unchecked. There are 16 residues in the CDR3. The germline V gene has CDR1 KGHSH and CDR2 LQKENI. The CDR3 spells CASSPNRGNGNSPLHF.

This rearrangement joins TRBV20-1 to TRBJ2-7; TCRdb picks TRBD1, but there is no DNA to check that call. CDR1 is DFQATT and CDR2 is SNEGSKA in the germline V gene (reference sequence). The length of the CDR3 is 14 residues. The CDR3 spells CSAARRGDSYEQYF.

This rearrangement joins TRBV5-1 to TRBJ2-1; absent DNA, TCRdb's TRBD1 call cannot be checked. The V gene's germline CDR1 is SGHRS and CDR2 YFSETQ. CDR3 size: 16 residues. CDR3 amino acids: CASSYRESIIYNEQFF.

The chain joins TRBV5-1 to TRBJ2-1. Germline V gene lookup returns CDR1 SGHRS and CDR2 YFSETQ. CDR3 length: 15 amino acids. CDR3 region: CASSYGRSSYNEQFF. Complete variable domain (other parts from reference TRBV5-1 and TRBJ2-1): KAGVTQTPRYLIKTRGQQVTLSCSPISGHRSVSWYQQTPGQGLQFLFEYFSETQRNKGNFPGRFSGRQFSNSRSEMNVSTLELGDSALYLCASSYGRSSYNEQFFGPGTRLTVL.

The chain combines TRBV11-3 with TRBJ2-7; TCRdb proposes TRBD2, but this gene call is untestable without DNA. The CDR3 loop spans 12 amino acids. The germline V gene encodes CDR1 SGHNT and CDR2 YENEEA. The CDR3 reads CASSSGRDEQYF.

The rearrangement joins TRBV5-1 to TRBJ2-3; TCRdb lists TRBD1, though no DNA is available to test this call. The germline V gene has CDR1 SGHRS and CDR2 YFSETQ. The CDR3 runs to 15 residues. CDR3: CASSSVLSPADTQYF. The variable domain in full, with the rest retrieved from reference TRBV5-1 and TRBJ2-3, is KAGVTQTPRYLIKTRGQQVTLSCSPISGHRSVSWYQQTPGQGLQFLFEYFSETQRNKGNFPGRFSGRQFSNSRSEMNVSTLELGDSALYLCASSSVLSPADTQYFGPGTRLTVL.

The J gene is TRBJ1-1, the V gene TRBV5-1; the TRBD1 assignment by TCRdb is unverifiable without DNA. Germline assignment: CDR1 SGHRS and CDR2 YFSETQ. CDR3 length: 14 residues. The CDR3: CASSLSAGLTEAFF.

The rearrangement joins TRBV10-3 to TRBJ2-1; TCRdb's D gene call, TRBD2, goes unchecked for lack of DNA. The CDR3 has 13 residues. From germline, CDR1 is ENHRY and CDR2 SYGVKD. The CDR3 here is CAIGTSGGDEQFF.

The chain has TRBV5-1 and TRBJ1-5; the TCRdb call, TRBD1, lacks DNA for checking. This CDR3 region has 14 residues. Germline loops: CDR1 SGHRS, CDR2 YFSETQ. CDR3 residues: CASRPQGGNQPQHF.

This chain links TRBV5-1 with TRBJ1-5. CDR1 and CDR2 from the germline V gene are SGHRS and YFSETQ. The CDR3 spans 13 residues. CDR3 loop: CASSSEGNQPQHF.

V and J are TRBV10-3 and TRBJ2-3. Per germline, CDR1 ENHRY and CDR2 SYGVKD. The CDR3 has 11 amino acids. The CDR3 here is CAISGTDTQYF.

The chain joins TRBV20-1 to TRBJ2-1. This CDR3 region has 14 residues. Germline CDR1 DFQATT, CDR2 SNEGSKA (reference sequence). The CDR3 region is CSASSLSSYNEQFF.

The chain carries TRBV6-6 and TRBJ2-2; TCRdb indicates TRBD1, and absent DNA this call remains unverified. The CDR3 totals 14 residues. CDR1 is MNHNY, CDR2 SVGAGI, per germline (reference sequence). This chain's CDR3 is CASRTGRNTGELFF.

The CDR3 loop reads CASSLKGANTGELFF. The gene calls are TRBV6-5 and TRBJ2-2; TCRdb picks TRBD1, but there is no DNA to check that call. The germline gives CDR1 MNHEY, CDR2 SVGAGI. This CDR3 has 15 amino acids.

J is TRBJ2-1 and V is TRBV7-2. Germline V gene sequence: CDR1 SGHTA, CDR2 FQGNSA. The CDR3 is 13 amino acids. The CDR3: CASTRIVSNEQFF.

This chain links TRBV7-2 with TRBJ1-1; the D call of TRBD1 rests on TCRdb alone, since no DNA is present to check it. Per the germline V gene, CDR1 is SGHTA and CDR2 is FQGNSA. This CDR3 has 17 amino acids. CDR3 sequence: CASSFSGGAIQNTEAFF.

This chain uses TRBV19 with TRBJ1-6; the D call from TCRdb, TRBD1, cannot be confirmed without DNA. From germline, CDR1 is LNHDA and CDR2 SQIVND (reference sequence). This CDR3 has 15 amino acids. The CDR3 here is CASSIARQVPAPLHF.

The chain uses TRBV5-4 and TRBJ2-1; TCRdb indicates TRBD2, and absent DNA this call remains unverified. The CDR3 is 16 amino acids. Per germline, CDR1 SGHNT and CDR2 YYREEE (reference sequence). The CDR3 is CASSHHQQRGRYEQFF.